One and the same sample provided the 20 T cell receptor beta chains below, sequenced in a study of OX40 agonist ivuxolimab in advanced cancers. Sequenced by immunoSEQ multiplex PCR; TCRdb stores in-frame clones only, minus some. Here the sample spans about 45,000 clones, roughly 90% being singletons. The specimen was CD4+ or CD8+ T cells sorted from blood, collected in a trial of the OX40 agonist ivuxolimab. The receptors derive from an adult with an advanced solid tumor such as melanoma, head and neck, liver or kidney cancer.

The chain recombines TRBV18 with TRBJ1-6; D unresolved. With 4 bases removed from V and 8 bases from J, the gap between germline ends came to 6 bases. Germline CDR1 is KGHSH and CDR2 is LQKENI. This CDR3 has 12 residues. CDR3 in amino acids: CASSQPDSPLHF. Here the CDR3 DNA reads TGTGCCAGCTCACAACCTGATTCACCCCTCCACTTT. Full variable domain (missing parts from reference TRBV18 and TRBJ1-6): NAGVMQNPRHLVRRRGQEARLRCSPMKGHSHVYWYRQLPEEGLKFMVYLQKENIIDESGMPKERFSAEFPKEGPSILRIQQVVRGDSAAYFCASSQPDSPLHFGNGTRLTVT.

This chain uses TRBV4-1 with TRBJ1-2, with TRBD1 as a possible D gene (5 bases). The V gene lost 2 bases and the J gene lost 7 bases, with 11 bases spanning the gap. The germline V gene encodes CDR1 MGHRA and CDR2 YSYEKL. CDR3 length: 13 amino acids. The CDR3 coding sequence is TGCGCCAGCAGCCAACTCCAGGGAGGTGGCTACACCTTC. This sequence encodes CASSQLQGGGYTF.

The V and J genes are TRBV7-9 and TRBJ1-6, with 7 bases matching TRBD1. V was pared by 1 base and J by 8 bases, with 5 bases of the junction left unmatched. The CDR3 loop spans 15 amino acids. Germline V lookup: CDR1 SEHNR, CDR2 FQNEAQ (reference sequence). Here the CDR3 DNA reads TGTGCCAGCAGCTTAGTCGCAGGGGGGTATTCACCCCTCCACTTT. Protein: CASSLVAGGYSPLHF. The entire variable domain, with the rest obtained from reference TRBV7-9 and TRBJ1-6, is as follows: DTGVSQNPRHKITKRGQNVTFRCDPISEHNRLYWYRQTLGQGPEFLTYFQNEAQLEKSRLLSDRFSAERPKGSFSTLEIQRTEQGDSAMYLCASSLVAGGYSPLHFGNGTRLTVT.

Remarks on this clone: The CDR3 ends on some other residue instead of the conserved phenylalanine or tryptophan, so this is likely a read error. The chain links TRBV5-1 to TRBJ2-7, with D possibly called TRBD1 or TRBD2 (6 bases each). The CDR3 totals 15 residues. Germline values: CDR1 SGHRS, CDR2 YFSETQ. Trimming removed 0 bases from V and 2 bases from J, with 12 bases in between. CDR3 in amino acids: CASSLGRGVTYEQYL. The DNA of the CDR3 is TGCGCCAGCAGCTTGGGGAGGGGGGTGACCTACGAGCAGTACCTC.

This chain connects TRBV6-1 to TRBJ2-1; possibly TRBD2 for D (5 bases). Germline V CDR1 and CDR2: MNHNS, SASEGT. CDR3 length: 15 amino acids. V was shortened by 2 bases and J by 2 bases, with 10 bases between the two germline ends. The CDR3 bases are TGTGCCAGCAGTGAATGGTGGGGAGCCTACAATGAGCAGTTCTTC. Protein sequence: CASSEWWGAYNEQFF.

This rearrangement joins TRBV7-6 to TRBJ2-2; 10 bases are a match to TRBD2. The CDR3 spans 17 residues. Germline V gives CDR1 SGHVS, CDR2 FNYEAQ. Germline trimming cut 6 bases from V and 3 bases from J; bases unmatched to any gene: 10. As DNA, the CDR3 is TGTGCCAGCAGTTTCTTTGTAGCGGGGGGACACACCGGGGAGCTGTTTTTT. Its translation is CASSFFVAGGHTGELFF.

The chain carries TRBV10-3 and TRBJ1-1, with TRBD1 as a possible D gene (5 bases). V gave up 10 bases and J gave up 2 bases, with 11 bases separating them. From germline, CDR1 is ENHRY and CDR2 SYGVKD. The CDR3 consists of 12 residues. CDR3 bases: TGTGCCACTAGGGGAGTTAACACTGAAGCTTTCTTT. Its translation: CATRGVNTEAFF.

This rearrangement joins TRBV29-1 to TRBJ1-1; D ambiguous. With 4 bases removed from V and 6 bases from J, the gap between germline ends came to 12 bases. Germline lookup yields CDR1 SQVTM and CDR2 ANQGSEA. CDR3 size: 12 residues. The CDR3 region has the DNA TGCAGCGTTGTCGGCCAGCGTGCTGAAGCTTTCTTT. Translation gives CSVVGQRAEAFF.

DNA for the CDR3: TGTGCCAGCAGCCACAACGAGAGGGCCCAAGAGACCCAGTACTTC. Translated, it gives CASSHNERAQETQYF. V usage is TRBV7-9 and J usage is TRBJ2-5, with TRBD2 as a possible D gene (5 bases). CDR1 is SEHNR, CDR2 FQNEAQ, per germline (reference sequence). V was trimmed by 5 bases and J by 1 base, leaving 14 bases between them. The CDR3 runs to 15 residues.

The rearrangement links TRBV12-5 to TRBJ2-7, with TRBD1 identical over 7 bases. Germline lookup yields CDR1 LGHNT and CDR2 FRNRAP. Unmatched junction bases numbered 8, after V lost 0 bases and J lost 3 bases. This CDR3 has 16 residues. CDR3 sequence (DNA): TGTGCTAGTGGTTTGGTACTAGGGACAGAAGACTACGAGCAGTACTTC. Translation: CASGLVLGTEDYEQYF.

The gene calls are TRBV4-2 and TRBJ1-5; 7 positions match TRBD1. Trimming cost V 4 bases and J 4 bases; bases outside gene matches: 10. The CDR3 sequence is 16 residues long. The germline V gene has CDR1 LGHNA and CDR2 YNFKEQ. CDR3 amino acids: CASSPHIGTENQPQHF. CDR3 nucleotide sequence: TGTGCCAGCAGCCCTCATATCGGGACAGAGAATCAGCCCCAGCATTTT.

In its sample, this clone was seen once. J is TRBJ2-7 and V is TRBV9; D is tentatively TRBD1 or TRBD2 (5 bases each). Germline values: CDR1 SGDLS, CDR2 YYNGEE. This CDR3 contains 13 residues. Trimming pared 5 bases from V and 3 bases from J, leaving 12 bases between. The CDR3 DNA sequence: TGTGCCAGCAGTTACGACAGCGGCTACGAGCAGTACTTC. Translated: CASSYDSGYEQYF.

The chain carries TRBV28 and TRBJ1-2; 8 bases line up with TRBD1. V shed 5 bases and J 0 bases; nucleotides not matched to a gene: 17. CDR1 is MDHEN and CDR2 is SYDVKM in the germline V gene. The length of the CDR3 is 19 residues. The CDR3 DNA reads as TGTGCCAGCAGTATCATCCGCGGACAGGGAATGGACTCTAACTATGGCTACACCTTC. Its translation is CASSIIRGQGMDSNYGYTF.

This clone came up once. The chain combines TRBV11-2 with TRBJ2-7; 9 positions match TRBD1. Germline loops: CDR1 SGHAT, CDR2 FQNNGV. The J segment lost 3 bases and the V segment lost 5 bases, leaving 8 bases of the junction unmatched. The CDR3 sequence is 15 residues long. In DNA form, the CDR3 reads TGTGCCAGCAGCCCACCGGGACAGGGCTTCTACGAGCAGTACTTC. This gives the protein CASSPPGQGFYEQYF.

This chain uses TRBV27 with TRBJ1-2; D is unresolved. The CDR3 is 15 residues long. CDR1 and CDR2 from the germline V gene are MNHEY and SMNVEV (reference sequence). The germline V and J ends were trimmed by 4 bases and 4 bases, with 16 bases remaining between them. In nucleotides, the CDR3 is TGTGCCAGCAGTTCCCTCGAGGGCCGAAGCTATGGCTACACCTTC. This translates into CASSSLEGRSYGYTF.

This clone showed up just once. The chain recombines TRBV9 with TRBJ2-7, with 10 bases that match TRBD1. The V and J ends lost 4 bases and 6 bases, in that order; junction bases with no gene match: 4. The CDR3 runs to 13 residues. Germline-derived CDR1 and CDR2 are SGDLS and YYNGEE. The CDR3 DNA is TGTGCCAGCAGCTTTGGACAGGGGGGCGAGCAGTACTTC. Translation gives CASSFGQGGEQYF. Complete variable domain (other parts from reference TRBV9 and TRBJ2-7): DSGVTQTPKHLITATGQRVTLRCSPRSGDLSVYWYQQSLDQGLQFLIQYYNGEERAKGNILERFSAQQFPDLHSELNLSSLELGDSALYFCASSFGQGGEQYFGPGTRLTVT.

This chain joins TRBV4-1 and TRBJ2-5; tentatively, D is TRBD2 (5 bases). V lost 0 bases and J 4 bases, leaving 9 bases between the germline ends. Germline-derived CDR1 and CDR2 are MGHRA and YSYEKL. CDR3 length: 14 residues. The CDR3 DNA follows: TGCGCCAGCAGCCAAGATTCGAGGGTAGAGACCCAGTACTTC. Residues: CASSQDSRVETQYF.

For the CDR3, the DNA is TGTGCCAGCAGCCTGGGGGGGTCAGGGCGTCAGCCCCAGCATTTT. It translates to CASSLGGSGRQPQHF. This chain joins TRBV5-6 and TRBJ1-5, with D perhaps TRBD1 (5 bases). V was trimmed by 4 bases and J by 6 bases, leaving 17 bases between them. CDR3 length equals 15 residues. Germline CDR1 reads SGHDT; CDR2 reads YYEEEE.

V gene TRBV9 combines with J gene TRBJ1-1; TRBD1 aligns across 9 bases. From germline, CDR1 is SGDLS and CDR2 YYNGEE. V lost 3 bases to trimming and J lost 3 bases; unmatched junction nucleotides: 6. CDR3 length: 15 amino acids. The CDR3 nucleotides read TGTGCCAGCAGCGAACAGGGGGCGGACGACACTGAAGCTTTCTTT. It translates to CASSEQGADDTEAFF. The full variable domain, with the rest looked up from reference TRBV9 and TRBJ1-1, is DSGVTQTPKHLITATGQRVTLRCSPRSGDLSVYWYQQSLDQGLQFLIQYYNGEERAKGNILERFSAQQFPDLHSELNLSSLELGDSALYFCASSEQGADDTEAFFGQGTRLTVV.

The chain joins TRBV10-3 to TRBJ1-2; TRBD1 is a possible D gene (5 bases). Germline loops: CDR1 ENHRY, CDR2 SYGVKD. The germline V and J ends were trimmed by 2 bases and 3 bases, with 10 bases remaining between them. The CDR3 has 14 residues. The CDR3 DNA reads as TGTGCCATCAGTGAGCTTTCCAGGGACTATGGCTACACCTTC. It encodes CAISELSRDYGYTF.